The present TCR beta chain was sequenced within a study of T cells in Graves' hyperthyroidism and ophthalmopathy. There were TCR beta CDR3 regions amplified from RNA transcripts. A set of HTBI primers served as the primers for a first-round RT-PCR of the TCR CDR3. TCRdb analysed the multiplex PCR reads with MiXCR anew, one entry per CDR3 protein. Of around 520,000 distinct CDR3 sequences in the sample, roughly 15% are singletons; the top ten hold approximately 15%. V trimming: 3 bases; J trimming: 2 bases; junction bases outside the gene matches: 7. The CDR3 is made up of 15 amino acids. Germline lookup yields CDR1 SGDLS and CDR2 YYNGEE.

This chain uses TRBV9 with TRBJ2-5, with 7 nucleotides matching TRBD1. The clonotype originates from a woman in her thirties or forties with Graves' hyperthyroidism. Material: blood. CDR3 DNA: TGTGCCAGCAGCGCAATGACAGGGAATCAAGAGACCCAGTACTTC. This sequence encodes CASSAMTGNQETQYF. Full variable domain (missing parts from reference TRBV9 and TRBJ2-5): DSGVTQTPKHLITATGQRVTLRCSPRSGDLSVYWYQQSLDQGLQFLIQYYNGEERAKGNILERFSAQQFPDLHSELNLSSLELGDSALYFCASSAMTGNQETQYFGPGTRLLVL.